This T cell receptor beta chain originates from a study of blood T cells in healthy people across ages. Study outcomes and limitations: No one knew whether donors had CMV, which possibly confounded expanded clonotype changes. Leaving the PBMCs unsorted stopped any conclusive comparison of naive versus antigen-experienced cells.

Using a J-beta primer mix together with a sample-barcoded 5' primer, a second PCR was run for about 6 to 11 cycles. Each cDNA molecule carried a tag from a template-switch adaptor that contained 12 random nucleotides. TCRdb re-called the 5' RACE reads through MiXCR, storing one row per CDR3 protein. Of nearly 1 million distinct CDR3 sequences in the sample, 51% are singletons; the top ten hold around 21%. Germline CDR1 is MGHRA and CDR2 is YSYEKL. The CDR3 is 15 residues long. Trimming removed 3 bases at V and 0 bases at J, with 11 bases between. Regarding this clonotype: The antigen is not known.

In each sample, at least 7 million PBMCs were isolated. The sequenced material came from blood. This chain connects TRBV4-1 to TRBJ2-5, with D possibly TRBD2 on 6 matching bases. This receptor was taken from a woman in her sixties in good health. CDR3 residues: CASSHGTEYQETQYF. The CDR3 coding sequence is TGCGCCAGCAGCCACGGGACTGAGTACCAAGAGACCCAGTACTTC.